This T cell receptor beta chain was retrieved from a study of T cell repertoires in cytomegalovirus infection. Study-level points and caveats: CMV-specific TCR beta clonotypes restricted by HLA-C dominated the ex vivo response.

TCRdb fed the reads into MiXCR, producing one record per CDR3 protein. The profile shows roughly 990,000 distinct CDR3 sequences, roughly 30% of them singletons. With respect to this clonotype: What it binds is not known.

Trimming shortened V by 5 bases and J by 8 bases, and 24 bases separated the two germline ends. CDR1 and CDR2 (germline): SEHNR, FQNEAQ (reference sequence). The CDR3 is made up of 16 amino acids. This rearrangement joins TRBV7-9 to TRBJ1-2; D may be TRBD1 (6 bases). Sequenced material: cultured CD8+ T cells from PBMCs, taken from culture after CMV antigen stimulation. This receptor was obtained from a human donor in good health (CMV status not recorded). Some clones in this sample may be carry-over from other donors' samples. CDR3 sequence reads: CASSPPTTGLRTGYTF. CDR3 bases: TGTGCCAGCAGCCCCCCAACCACAGGGCTAAGGACGGGCTACACCTTC.